This section outlines one TCR beta chain sequence together with its context. Its antigen is not identified. After removal of 10 bases from V and 2 bases from J, the junction contained 17 bases not matched to a gene. Germline assignment: CDR1 MNHEY and CDR2 SMNVEV (reference sequence). This CDR3 is built from 19 residues. Donation came from healthy Caucasian individuals in Russia who were aged roughly 6 to 95. Every sample gave at least 5 micrograms of total RNA when it was extracted. The data are from a study of blood T cells in healthy people across ages. Study at large: Template switching caught about one barcoded beta molecule for each two T cells.

The use of a sample-barcoded 5' primer and a J-beta primer mix characterized a second PCR of roughly 6 to 11 cycles. TCRdb reanalysed the 5' RACE reads using MiXCR and keeps one entry per CDR3 protein. Altogether under 2 million distinct CDR3 sequences are present, about 35% being singletons, with the ten largest covering roughly 10%. Study conclusions and caveats: Percentage of naive T cells showed a strong correlation with TCR beta diversity.

This sequence originates from a woman aged 30 to 39 in good health. The chain combines TRBV27 with TRBJ2-1; 13 nucleotides agree with TRBD2. The sample was blood. The CDR3 region has the DNA TGTGCCACCAATCCGGGACACCGACTAGCGGGGGGTCCCTACAATGAGCAGTTCTTC. Its translation: CATNPGHRLAGGPYNEQFF.